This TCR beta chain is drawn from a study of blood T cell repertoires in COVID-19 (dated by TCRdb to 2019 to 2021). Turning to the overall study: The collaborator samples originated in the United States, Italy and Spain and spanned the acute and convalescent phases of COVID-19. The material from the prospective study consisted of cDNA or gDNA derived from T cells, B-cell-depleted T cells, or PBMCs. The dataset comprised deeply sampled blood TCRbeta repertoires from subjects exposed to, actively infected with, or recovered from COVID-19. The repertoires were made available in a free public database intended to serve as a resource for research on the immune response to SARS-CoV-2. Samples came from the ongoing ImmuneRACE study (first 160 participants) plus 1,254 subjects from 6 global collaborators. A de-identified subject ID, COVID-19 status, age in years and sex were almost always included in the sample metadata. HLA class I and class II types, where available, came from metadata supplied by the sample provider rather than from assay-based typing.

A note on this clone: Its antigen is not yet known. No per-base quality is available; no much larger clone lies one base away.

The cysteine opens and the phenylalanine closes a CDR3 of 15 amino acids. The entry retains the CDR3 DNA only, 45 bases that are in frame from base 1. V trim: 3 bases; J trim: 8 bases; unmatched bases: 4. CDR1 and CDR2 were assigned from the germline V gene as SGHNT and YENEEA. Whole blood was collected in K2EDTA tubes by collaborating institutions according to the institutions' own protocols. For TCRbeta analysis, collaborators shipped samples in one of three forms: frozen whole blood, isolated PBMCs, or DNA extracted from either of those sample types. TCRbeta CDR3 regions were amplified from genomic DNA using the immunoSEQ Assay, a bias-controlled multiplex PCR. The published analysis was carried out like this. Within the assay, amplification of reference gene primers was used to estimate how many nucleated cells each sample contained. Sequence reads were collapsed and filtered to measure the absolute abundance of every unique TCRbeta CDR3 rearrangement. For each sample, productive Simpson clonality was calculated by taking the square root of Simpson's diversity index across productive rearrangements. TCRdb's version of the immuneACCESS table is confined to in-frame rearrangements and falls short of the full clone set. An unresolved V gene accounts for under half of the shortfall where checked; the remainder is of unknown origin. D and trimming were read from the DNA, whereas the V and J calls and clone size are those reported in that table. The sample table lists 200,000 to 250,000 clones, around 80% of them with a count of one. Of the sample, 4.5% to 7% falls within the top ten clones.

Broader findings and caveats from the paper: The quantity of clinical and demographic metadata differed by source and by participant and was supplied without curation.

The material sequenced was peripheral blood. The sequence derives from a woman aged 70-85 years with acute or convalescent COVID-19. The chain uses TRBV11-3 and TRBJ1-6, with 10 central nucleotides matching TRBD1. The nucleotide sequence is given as TGTGCCAGCAGCTTGGGGACAGGGGTGGATTCACCCCTCCACTTT. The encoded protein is CASSLGTGVDSPLHF.